This is a list of T cell receptor beta chains from one sample in a study of cytomegalovirus exposure and HLA in healthy donors. Profiling relied on immunoSEQ multiplex PCR, and the TCRdb table lists in-frame clones only, not all of them. The specimen's table records 170,000 or so clones. The source material was PBMCs. These receptors all come from a man aged 25-45 years in good health and CMV-seronegative. Each CDR3 is given with its conserved first and last residue. The order of the fields is J gene, D gene, V gene, CDR3 DNA, CDR3 protein. D genes are given only for firm matches.

>TRBJ1-3|NA|TRBV4-3
TGCGCCAGCAGCCACACGACAGATGTGGGAAACACCATATATTTT
CASSHTTDVGNTIYF
>TRBJ2-1|NA|TRBV27
TGTGCCAGCAGCCCCTCCACGAGCTATGAGCAGTTCTTC
CASSPSTSYEQFF
>TRBJ1-2|NA|TRBV29-1
TGCAGCGTTCTGGCCCGCTTCTCTGGCTACACCTTC
CSVLARFSGYTF
>TRBJ2-4|NA|TRBV13
TGTGCCAGCAGCTTAGGCCCCGCGAGCGGGCTAGCCAAAAACATTCAGTACTTC
CASSLGPASGLAKNIQYF
>TRBJ2-7|NA|TRBV19
TGTGCCAGTAGTATTGTTCAGGGTGAGACCGAGCAGTACTTC
CASSIVQGETEQYF
>TRBJ2-5|NA|TRBV7-2
TGTGCCAGCAGCTTACCCAGCGGAGTGGCCCAGTACTTC
CASSLPSGVAQYF
>TRBJ1-4|NA|TRBV5-4
TGTGCCAGCAGCCCCAGGGGTGGAGCAACTAATGAAAAACTGTTTTTT
CASSPRGGATNEKLFF
>TRBJ2-3|NA|TRBV6-1
TGTGCCACCCAAAGGACGGGACTGGTTTTCGATACGCAGTATTTT
CATQRTGLVFDTQYF
>TRBJ2-7|NA|TRBV4-2
TGTGCCAGCAGCCAAGAGAGGAGCTCCTACGAGCAGTACTTC
CASSQERSSYEQYF
>TRBJ1-2|NA|TRBV15
TGTGCCACCAGCCCCTCGGGTTCGGACTACACCTTC
CATSPSGSDYTF
>TRBJ1-4|NA|TRBV5-1
TGCGCCAGCAGCTTGGCGGACGGTTCAGGGCCAACTGAAAAACTGTTTTTT
CASSLADGSGPTEKLFF
>TRBJ1-3|NA|TRBV5-4
TGTGCCAGCAGCTCCGGGGGTGCCGCAGGAAACACCATATATTTT
CASSSGGAAGNTIYF
>TRBJ1-1|NA|TRBV18
TGTGCCAGCTCACGAGGCGAGTTCGCGACTGAAGCTTTCTTT
CASSRGEFATEAFF
>TRBJ1-5|NA|TRBV19
TGTGCCAGTAGTATCAAGGCAGGGCCTCAGCCCCAGCATTTT
CASSIKAGPQPQHF
>TRBJ1-1|NA|TRBV29-1
TGCAGCGGGGGGGTGTACACTGAAGCTTTCTTT
CSGGVYTEAFF
>TRBJ1-3|TRBD1|TRBV7-2
TGTGCCAGCAGCCCGGGACAGGGGTTTCGGAACACCATATATTTT
CASSPGQGFRNTIYF
>TRBJ1-5|TRBD1|TRBV5-6
TGTGCCAGCAGCGTGGGACAGTTCAATCAGCCCCAGCATTTT
CASSVGQFNQPQHF
>TRBJ2-1|TRBD2|TRBV29-1
TGCAGCGTAGGGACTAGCTACAATGAGCAGTTCTTC
CSVGTSYNEQFF
>TRBJ2-7|NA|TRBV7-6
TGTGCCAGCAGCCCAAGAGACAGGTCCGGATACGAGCAGTACTTC
CASSPRDRSGYEQYF
>TRBJ1-1|NA|TRBV11-1
TGTGCCAGCAGCTCCCTCCGGGGGATGAACACTGAAGCTTTCTTT
CASSSLRGMNTEAFF
>TRBJ2-1|TRBD1|TRBV7-9
TGTGCCAGCAGCAGGGGACAGGGGGTCTACAATGAGCAGTTCTTC
CASSRGQGVYNEQFF
>TRBJ2-2|NA|TRBV19
TGTGCCAGTAGTATCATGGTGGGCCGAAACACCGGGGAGCTGTTTTTT
CASSIMVGRNTGELFF
>TRBJ2-7|TRBD1|TRBV7-2
TGTGCCAGCAGGTTCGACAGGGACGAGCAGTACTTC
CASRFDRDEQYF
>TRBJ2-7|NA|TRBV29-1
TGCAGCGTTGGTTCCGGACTCCAGCGGTCTTACGAGCAGTACTTC
CSVGSGLQRSYEQYF
>TRBJ2-2|TRBD1|TRBV5-4
TGTGCCAGCACCGGTGGGACAGGGGGACGGACCACCGGGGAGCTGTTTTTT
CASTGGTGGRTTGELFF
>TRBJ2-1|NA|TRBV30
TGTGCCTGGATTCGAGAATCTGAGCAGTTCTTC
CAWIRESEQFF
>TRBJ2-5|TRBD2|TRBV19
TGTGCCAGTAGTTCAGGACTAGCGGCGACCCAGTACTTC
CASSSGLAATQYF
>TRBJ2-6|NA|TRBV19
TGTGCCAGTAGTATTCGGGGTGATATCTCTGGGGCCAACGTCCTGACTTTC
CASSIRGDISGANVLTF
>TRBJ1-3|NA|TRBV28
TGTGCCAGCACCCACCTCGGGAACACCATATATTTT
CASTHLGNTIYF
>TRBJ2-6|TRBD2|TRBV19
TGTGCCAGTAGTCCCCAGGGACTAGCGGGAGGGCCTCTTGGGGCCAACGTCCTGACTTTC
CASSPQGLAGGPLGANVLTF
>TRBJ1-1|TRBD1|TRBV6-1
TGTGCCAGCAGTCAAAGACAGGGTATGAACACTGAAGCTTTCTTT
CASSQRQGMNTEAFF
>TRBJ2-5|NA|TRBV5-4
TGTGCCAGCAGCTTCGCAGGGATGTGGGAGACCCAGTACTTC
CASSFAGMWETQYF
>TRBJ2-7|NA|TRBV6-6
TGTGCCAGCAGTTACCGGGACGAGCAGTACTTC
CASSYRDEQYF
>TRBJ1-2|TRBD1|TRBV19
TGTGCCAGTAGTAGGGCACCGGGACAGGGGTATGGCTACACCTTC
CASSRAPGQGYGYTF
>TRBJ2-7|TRBD1|TRBV7-9
TGTGCCAGCAGCGGAGAGGGACAGGGCAGCTTCGAGCAGTACTTC
CASSGEGQGSFEQYF
>TRBJ2-7|NA|TRBV29-1
TGCAGCGTTGCTCCGGGAGTCGGCGAGCAGTACTTC
CSVAPGVGEQYF
>TRBJ2-1|NA|TRBV15
TGTGCCACCAGCGGGAGAATATCTCTGGGAAATGAGCAGTTCTTC
CATSGRISLGNEQFF
>TRBJ1-1|NA|TRBV15
TGTGCCACCAGCAGAGATCAACAGGTCCGCAACACTGAAGCTTTCTTT
CATSRDQQVRNTEAFF
>TRBJ2-3|NA|TRBV6-1
TGTGCCAGCAGGACCGTAGCGGATACGCAGTATTTT
CASRTVADTQYF
>TRBJ1-5|TRBD1|TRBV12-5
TGTGCTAGTGGTCTCTCTCGCACAGGGGCTGATTATAGCAATCAGCCCCAGCATTTT
CASGLSRTGADYSNQPQHF
>TRBJ2-5|TRBD1|TRBV2
TGTGCCAGCAGGGACATCTTACAGGGGACGCAGTACTTC
CASRDILQGTQYF
>TRBJ2-7|NA|TRBV5-1
TGCGCCAGCAGCTTGGTGTCAGACTACGAGCAGTACTTC
CASSLVSDYEQYF
>TRBJ1-2|NA|TRBV18
TGTGCCAGCTCACCTCTAGATGGCTACACCTTC
CASSPLDGYTF